This TCR beta chain is from a study of blood T cell repertoires in COVID-19 (TCRdb year 2020). Background for the entire study: The collaborator samples originated in the United States, Italy and Spain and spanned the acute and convalescent phases of COVID-19. A de-identified subject ID, COVID-19 status, age in years and sex were almost always included in the sample metadata. Samples were obtained from the ongoing ImmuneRACE study (first 160 participants) and from about 1,300 subjects provided by 6 global collaborators. Subjects who had been exposed to COVID-19, were actively infected with it, or had recovered from it provided the deeply sampled blood TCRbeta repertoires that made up the dataset. HLA class I and class II types, where available, came from metadata supplied by the sample provider rather than from assay-based typing. The material from the prospective study consisted of cDNA or gDNA derived from T cells, B-cell-depleted T cells, or PBMCs. A freely available public database, intended as a resource for researchers studying the immune response to SARS-CoV-2, is where the repertoires were released.

A word on this clone: Its recognized antigen is unknown. No base-level quality is on record; no much larger clone is a single base apart.

TCRbeta CDR3 regions were amplified from genomic DNA using the immunoSEQ Assay, a bias-controlled multiplex PCR. Turning to the authors' computational methods: The number of nucleated cells in each sample was estimated by amplification of reference gene primers within the assay. To quantify the absolute abundance of each unique TCRbeta CDR3 rearrangement, sequence reads were collapsed and filtered. For each sample, productive Simpson clonality was calculated as the square root of Simpson's diversity index across productive rearrangements. The immuneACCESS repertoire file appears here via TCRdb, limited to in-frame rearrangements. These files lack a portion of the clones; in checked studies, under half of the deficit traces to unresolved V genes, and the cause of the others is not known. That table is the source of V, J and clone size, and D and trimming were worked out from the DNA. This sample is represented by some 400,000 clones; around 90% of them were singletons. The ten largest account for roughly 3.1% of the sample.

Collaborating institutions collected whole blood in K2EDTA tubes following their own protocols. Collaborator samples were shipped for TCRbeta analysis as frozen whole blood, isolated PBMCs, or DNA extracted from either sample type. Trimming takes 3 bases from V and 6 bases from J, and the germline ends sit 10 bases apart. CDR1 and CDR2, looked up from the germline V gene, are KGHDR and SFDVKD. The CDR3 numbers 14 residues from cysteine through phenylalanine. The DNA shown is the 42-base CDR3, in frame from base 1. Broad study findings and their caveats: The quantity of clinical and demographic metadata differed by source and by participant and was supplied without curation.

Sequenced material: peripheral blood. The TCR was taken from a human donor in a cohort sampled during active COVID-19. The receptor chain draws on TRBV24-1 and TRBJ2-2, with no reliable assignment of the D segment. The CDR3 in this case is CATSDPPSPGELFF. The DNA sequence reads TGTGCCACCAGTGATCCCCCGAGCCCCGGGGAGCTGTTTTTT.